These 17 T cell receptor beta chains were all obtained from the same sample, sequenced in a study of Ad26.COV2.S vaccination and SARS-CoV-2 variants. Treatment here: around 19 received Ad26.COV2.S at low or high dose, single or two shots; a few received placebo; per-sample allocation not given. Samples were taken on day 63 after the first vaccine or placebo injection. Some clones are missing from TCRdb's copy, which holds only in-frame ones; the method was immunoSEQ multiplex PCR. The sample carries 500,000 or so clones, 80% to 90% recorded once. The sample here was peripheral blood, taken in a trial of Ad26.COV2.S vaccine versus placebo. These receptors were taken from a person aged 18-60 years who received the Ad26.COV2.S COVID-19 vaccine or a placebo.

The V gene is TRBV18, the J gene TRBJ2-3; 9 nucleotides align to TRBD2. The germline gives CDR1 KGHSH, CDR2 LQKENI. The V segment lost 3 bases and the J segment 13 bases; nucleotides outside the gene matches: 5. This CDR3 region has 12 residues. The CDR3 DNA reads TGTGCCAGCTCACCGGGCGGGAGGGAGAAGTATTTT. This translates into CASSPGGREKYF.

The genes are TRBV19 and TRBJ1-5, with D maybe TRBD1 (5 bases). Germline loops: CDR1 LNHDA, CDR2 SQIVND (reference sequence). This CDR3 is built from 16 residues. V was clipped by 8 bases and J by 2 bases, with 19 bases between them. The CDR3 spells CASAGNPGVGNQPQHF. The CDR3 DNA is TGTGCCAGTGCGGGGAACCCGGGGGTGGGCAATCAGCCCCAGCATTTT.

This clone was seen only once. V is TRBV4-1 and J is TRBJ1-2; 7 bases match TRBD1. The CDR3 length is 15 residues. Germline CDR1 MGHRA, CDR2 YSYEKL. V lost 0 bases and J lost 4; bases outside the gene matches: 5. Here the CDR3 DNA reads TGCGCCAGCAGCCAAGAGACAGGGCGTTCCTATGGCTACACCTTC. Translation gives CASSQETGRSYGYTF.

In this sample, this clone turned up a few times. The chain links TRBV19 to TRBJ1-5; D is unclear. V lost 6 bases and J 11 bases, leaving 14 bases between the germline ends. The CDR3 spans 12 residues. Germline-derived CDR1 and CDR2 are LNHDA and SQIVND (reference sequence). CDR3 amino acids: CASRGEVRAQHF. CDR3 in DNA: TGTGCCAGTAGAGGAGAGGTTCGGGCCCAGCATTTT.

This clone was detected once. The chain is built from TRBV5-5 and TRBJ1-1; D is perhaps TRBD1 (6 bases). The V end lost 2 bases, the J end lost 5 bases, and 19 bases lay between the germline ends. Germline CDR1 and CDR2: SGHKS and YYEKEE (reference sequence). The CDR3 is made up of 16 amino acids. CDR3 protein: CASSFLLRGRGTEAFF. CDR3 bases: TGTGCCAGCAGCTTTCTCCTTAGGGGGAGAGGAACTGAAGCTTTCTTT.

There are a few counts of this clone. In DNA form, the CDR3 reads TGCGCCAGCAGCTCCAAACTTACAGATACGCAGTATTTT. As protein: CASSSKLTDTQYF. The genes are TRBV5-1 and TRBJ2-3; D uncertain. V was cut by 3 bases and J by 3 bases, with 8 bases left in between. This CDR3 is 13 amino acids long. CDR1 and CDR2 (germline): SGHRS, YFSETQ.

V is TRBV28 and J is TRBJ1-1; a possible D gene is TRBD1 (5 bases). V shed 7 bases and J shed 4 bases, with 19 bases lying between them. Germline V gene lookup returns CDR1 MDHEN and CDR2 SYDVKM. The CDR3 runs to 15 residues. CDR3 nucleotide sequence: TGTGCCAGCACCCTTGGGGGGGGTTGGGGCACTGAAGCTTTCTTT. Its protein is CASTLGGGWGTEAFF.

The sample holds one count of this clone. The genes are TRBV3-1 (or the pseudogene TRBV3-2) and TRBJ1-2, with D possibly matching TRBD1 (5 bases). The CDR3 loop spans 14 amino acids. Germline loops: CDR1 LGHDT, CDR2 YNNKEL (reference sequence). Trimming stripped 0 bases from V and 3 bases from J, with 8 bases between. Written as DNA, the CDR3 is TGTGCCAGCAGCCAAGATGGGGCACACTATGGCTACACCTTC. Translation gives CASSQDGAHYGYTF.

This chain uses TRBV6-5 with TRBJ2-1, with TRBD2 matching over 8 bases. The germline V gene encodes CDR1 MNHEY and CDR2 SVGAGI. After removal of 7 bases from V and 6 bases from J, the junction contained 5 bases not matched to a gene. CDR3 length: 13 residues. CDR3 residues: CASTGGAFNEQFF. CDR3 sequence (DNA): TGTGCCAGCACCGGGGGGGCATTCAATGAGCAGTTCTTC.

CDR3 amino acids: CSAQDRGETQYF. DNA for the CDR3: TGCAGCGCTCAAGACAGGGGAGAGACCCAGTACTTC. This chain connects TRBV29-1 to TRBJ2-5, with 8 nucleotides matching TRBD1. Trimming cost V 7 bases and J 4 bases; bases outside gene matches: 5. The germline CDR1 and CDR2 sequences are SQVTM and ANQGSEA. This CDR3 comprises 12 residues.

J is TRBJ1-1 and V is TRBV5-6; D gene uncertain. Per the germline V gene, CDR1 is SGHDT and CDR2 is YYEEEE. The CDR3 runs to 15 residues. The germline V and J ends were trimmed by 2 bases and 2 bases, with 13 bases remaining between them. For the CDR3, the DNA is TGTGCCAGCAGCTTTCGTTTAGCGGATAACACTGAAGCTTTCTTT. It is translated as CASSFRLADNTEAFF.

The chain joins TRBV11-3 to TRBJ2-5, with D possibly matching TRBD1 (5 bases). V gave up 4 bases and J gave up 0 bases, with 9 bases separating them. The CDR3 extends over 14 amino acids. Germline loops: CDR1 SGHNT, CDR2 YENEEA. As DNA, the CDR3 is TGTGCCAGCAGCTCCACAGGCTACCAAGAGACCCAGTACTTC. This encodes CASSSTGYQETQYF.

The V and J genes are TRBV28 and TRBJ1-3; D may be TRBD1 (6 bases). CDR1 MDHEN and CDR2 SYDVKM come from the germline V gene. CDR3 length: 15 residues. V was cut by 6 bases and J by 1 base, with 13 bases left in between. The CDR3 protein is CASREGRGSGNTIYF. Written as DNA, the CDR3 is TGTGCCAGCAGGGAAGGCAGGGGTTCTGGAAACACCATATATTTT.

The gene calls are TRBV11-2 and TRBJ1-2; the match to TRBD1 covers 7 bases. The trim removed 6 bases at V and 12 bases at J, leaving 16 bases unmatched. The CDR3 spans 14 residues. Per germline, CDR1 SGHAT and CDR2 FQNNGV. In DNA form, the CDR3 reads TGTGCCAGCAGTTTTTTCGGGACAGCGGGAGGCGACACCTTC. It is translated as CASSFFGTAGGDTF.

The V call is TRBV7-3, the J call TRBJ1-1; D perhaps matches TRBD1 (6 bases). Germline V gene sequence: CDR1 SGHTA, CDR2 FQGTGA. The CDR3 sequence is 15 residues long. V lost 3 bases to trimming and J lost 4 bases, with 15 bases between them. CDR3 loop: CASSFGTGAGTEAFF. CDR3 nucleotide sequence: TGTGCCAGCAGCTTTGGGACGGGGGCAGGCACTGAAGCTTTCTTT.

This rearrangement joins TRBV24-1 to TRBJ2-2; 9 bases agree with TRBD1. Losses at the gene ends were 8 bases for V and 4 bases for J; bases not matched to a gene: 4. This CDR3 region has 14 residues. Germline CDR1 KGHDR, CDR2 SFDVKD. DNA of the CDR3: TGTGCCACCACGGACAGGGGTACCACCGGGGAGCTGTTTTTT. It specifies CATTDRGTTGELFF.

The genes are TRBV5-4 and TRBJ2-2, with D tentatively TRBD1 (6 bases). Germline V gene sequence: CDR1 SGHNT, CDR2 YYREEE (reference sequence). The CDR3 extends over 14 amino acids. Trimming pared 4 bases from V and 6 bases from J, leaving 13 bases between. CDR3: CASSLDRWPGELFF. The CDR3 DNA reads as TGTGCCAGCAGCCTGGACAGATGGCCCGGGGAGCTGTTTTTT.